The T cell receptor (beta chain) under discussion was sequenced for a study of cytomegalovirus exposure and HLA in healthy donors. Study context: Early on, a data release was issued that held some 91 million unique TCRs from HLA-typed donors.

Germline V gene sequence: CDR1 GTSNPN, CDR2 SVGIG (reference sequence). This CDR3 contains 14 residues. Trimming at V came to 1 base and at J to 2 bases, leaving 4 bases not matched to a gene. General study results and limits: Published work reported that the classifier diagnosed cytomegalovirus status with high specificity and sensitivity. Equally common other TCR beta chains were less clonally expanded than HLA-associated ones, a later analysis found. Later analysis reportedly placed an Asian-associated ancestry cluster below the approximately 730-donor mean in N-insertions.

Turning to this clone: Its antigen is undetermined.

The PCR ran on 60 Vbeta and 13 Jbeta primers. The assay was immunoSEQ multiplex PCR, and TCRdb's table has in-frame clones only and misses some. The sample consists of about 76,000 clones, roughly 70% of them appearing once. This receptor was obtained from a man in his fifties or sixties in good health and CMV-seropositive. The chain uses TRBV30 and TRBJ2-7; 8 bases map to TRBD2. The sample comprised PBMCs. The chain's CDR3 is CAWSDGRVPYEQYF. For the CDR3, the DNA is TGTGCCTGGAGTGACGGGAGGGTCCCCTACGAGCAGTACTTC.